This passage covers 32 T cell receptor beta chains from one sample sequenced in a study of T-cell reconstitution after alpha-beta-depleted transplantation in children. Preparing the TCRbeta library involved the use of unique molecular identifiers. Each CDR3 protein is one row after TCRdb ran MiXCR on the PCR reads. The top ten clones hold around 2.5% of a sample with some 520,000 distinct CDR3 sequences, less than 35% of them seen once. The material sequenced was PBMCs from the stem cell graft donor, taken from the stem cell graft. These TCRs come from a human donor who donated a stem cell graft to a child with aplastic anemia.

The rearrangement links TRBV7-2 to TRBJ2-7; D might be TRBD1 (6 bases). CDR3 length equals 14 residues. CDR1 and CDR2 (germline): SGHTA, FQGNSA. V was clipped by 2 bases and J by 2 bases, with 10 bases between them. The CDR3 loop reads CASSLMGAPYEQYF. Here the CDR3 DNA reads TGTGCCAGCAGCTTAATGGGGGCCCCCTACGAGCAGTACTTC.

This chain links TRBV29-1 with TRBJ2-3; 7 positions match TRBD2. CDR3 size: 13 residues. Trimming cost V 6 bases and J 0 bases; bases outside gene matches: 3. The germline V gene has CDR1 SQVTM and CDR2 ANQGSEA. CDR3 sequence: CSVRLASTDTQYF. CDR3 DNA sequence: TGCAGCGTAAGACTAGCAAGCACAGATACGCAGTATTTT.

The rearrangement links TRBV9 to TRBJ2-1; the D gene is possibly TRBD2 (6 bases). The germline V and J ends were trimmed by 0 bases and 4 bases, with 11 bases remaining between them. The CDR3 has 15 residues. The V gene's germline CDR1 is SGDLS and CDR2 YYNGEE. Here the CDR3 reads CASSVGGSGYNEQFF. DNA for the CDR3: TGTGCCAGCAGCGTAGGTGGTAGCGGATACAATGAGCAGTTCTTC.

This clonotype was seen only a few times. This sequence joins TRBV7-2 and TRBJ2-2; no definite D call. The V and J ends lost 1 base and 6 bases respectively, with 9 bases between them. This CDR3 has 14 residues. The germline V gene has CDR1 SGHTA and CDR2 FQGNSA. CDR3 sequence reads: CASSLGRGAGELFF. CDR3 DNA sequence: TGTGCCAGCAGCTTAGGGCGCGGTGCCGGGGAGCTGTTTTTT.

This clonotype showed up just a few times. The chain combines TRBV18 with TRBJ2-5, with 7 bases lining up with TRBD1. The CDR3 length is 17 residues. CDR1 and CDR2 from the germline V gene are KGHSH and LQKENI. The V segment lost 3 bases and the J segment 5 bases; nucleotides outside the gene matches: 15. The CDR3 coding sequence is TGTGCCAGCTCACCCGAAAGAACCTCGACAGGGCGGGAGACCCAGTACTTC. Translating it yields CASSPERTSTGRETQYF.

V is TRBV5-1 and J is TRBJ2-1, with D tentatively TRBD1 (5 bases). Germline-derived CDR1 and CDR2 are SGHRS and YFSETQ. V shed 0 bases and J shed 5 bases, with 9 bases lying between them. This CDR3 contains 14 residues. Written as DNA, the CDR3 is TGCGCCAGCAGCTTGGATAGGGGTGACAATGAGCAGTTCTTC. It specifies CASSLDRGDNEQFF.

This clonotype was detected only a few times. This chain uses TRBV18 with TRBJ2-7; TRBD1 agrees at 7 bases. CDR3 length: 15 residues. The germline V gene encodes CDR1 KGHSH and CDR2 LQKENI. Germline trimming cut 2 bases from V and 4 bases from J; bases unmatched to any gene: 8. The CDR3 DNA sequence: TGTGCCAGCTCACCAACCCGGGGACAGCAGTACGAGCAGTACGTC. Protein sequence: CASSPTRGQQYEQYV.

This clonotype was recorded a few times. The CDR3 coding sequence is TGTGCCAGCAGCTTGAGGGTCCTGGGGAGCGATGAGCAGTTCTTC. The encoded protein is CASSLRVLGSDEQFF. V usage is TRBV5-5 and J usage is TRBJ2-1, with a possible D match to TRBD2 (5 bases). Germline V gives CDR1 SGHKS, CDR2 YYEKEE (reference sequence). Trimming left V 1 base short and J 8 bases short, with 16 bases between. The CDR3 has 15 amino acids.

This clonotype was recorded a few times. This chain links TRBV29-1 with TRBJ1-2, with D uncertain. The V and J ends lost 3 bases and 1 base respectively, with 15 bases between them. The CDR3 totals 15 residues. Per the germline V gene, CDR1 is SQVTM and CDR2 is ANQGSEA. In DNA form, the CDR3 reads TGCAGCGTTGAGGAGGTCGGGTTCTTTAACTATGGCTACACCTTC. Protein: CSVEEVGFFNYGYTF.

The chain links TRBV29-1 to TRBJ2-7; tentative D call: TRBD2 (6 bases). Germline assignment: CDR1 SQVTM and CDR2 ANQGSEA. This CDR3 spans 13 amino acids. The V end lost 7 bases, the J end lost 3 bases, and 16 bases lay between the germline ends. CDR3 region: CSAGVGNGYEQYF. For the CDR3, the DNA is TGCAGCGCGGGGGTTGGTAACGGCTACGAGCAGTACTTC.

V is TRBV9 and J is TRBJ2-5; no firm D call. Per germline, CDR1 SGDLS and CDR2 YYNGEE. The CDR3 loop spans 14 amino acids. V lost 0 bases to trimming and J lost 4 bases, with 10 bases between them. The CDR3 is CASSVDTTRETQYF. Here the CDR3 DNA reads TGTGCCAGCAGCGTAGACACCACCAGAGAGACCCAGTACTTC.

The chain is built from TRBV20-1 and TRBJ2-7; a weak D match, TRBD1 (6 bases). Germline V gene sequence: CDR1 DFQATT, CDR2 SNEGSKA (reference sequence). This CDR3 has 15 amino acids. The ends were cut back, 0 bases at V and 7 bases at J, with 19 bases in the middle. The CDR3 DNA follows: TGCAGTGCTAGAGATGAAGACAGGTTGCCAATAGAGCAGTACTTC. It encodes CSARDEDRLPIEQYF.

The chain recombines TRBV20-1 with TRBJ2-5; possible D gene TRBD2, 6 bases. Germline-derived CDR1 and CDR2 are DFQATT and SNEGSKA (reference sequence). The CDR3 has 16 residues. V lost 1 base and J lost 3, with 18 bases in between. CDR3 nucleotide sequence: TGCAGTGCTAGAGCGCTTAGCGCAGGACTAAAAGAGACCCAGTACTTC. Translating it yields CSARALSAGLKETQYF.

This chain joins TRBV7-2 and TRBJ2-7; 9 bases line up with TRBD1. The germline CDR1 and CDR2 sequences are SGHTA and FQGNSA. The CDR3 spans 15 residues. The trim removed 1 base at V and 2 bases at J, leaving 3 bases unmatched. CDR3 DNA sequence: TGTGCCAGCAGCTTAGGGGGGACAGGGCCCTACGAGCAGTACTTC. Its translation: CASSLGGTGPYEQYF.

The V call is TRBV5-4, the J call TRBJ2-1, with 9 positions matching TRBD1. Germline CDR1 SGHNT, CDR2 YYREEE (reference sequence). J lost 10 bases, V lost 6 bases, and 14 bases had no gene match. The CDR3 covers 15 residues. CDR3 residues: CASTPGTGKTVEQFF. The DNA for the CDR3 is TGTGCCAGCACCCCCGGGACAGGGAAGACCGTCGAGCAGTTCTTC.

This clonotype was seen a few times. J is TRBJ2-1 and V is TRBV15; 9 nucleotides agree with TRBD2. V shed 3 bases and J 14 bases; nucleotides not matched to a gene: 8. Germline V gene sequence: CDR1 LNHNV, CDR2 YYDKDF (reference sequence). The CDR3 has 13 amino acids. The CDR3: CATSSHLGTSKFF. The CDR3 DNA is TGTGCCACCAGCAGCCACCTGGGGACTAGCAAGTTCTTC.

This clonotype was seen a few times. The rearrangement joins TRBV30 to TRBJ2-7; 7 bases fit TRBD2. Losses at the gene ends were 4 bases for V and 7 bases for J; bases not matched to a gene: 4. Germline CDR1 is GTSNPN and CDR2 is SVGIG (reference sequence). The CDR3 is 11 amino acids. Here the CDR3 reads CAWTLGGEQYF. DNA of the CDR3: TGTGCCTGGACTCTGGGAGGGGAGCAGTACTTC.

This clonotype was detected only a few times. This sequence joins TRBV18 and TRBJ1-5; D is uncertain. The CDR3 consists of 16 residues. Germline V gene lookup returns CDR1 KGHSH and CDR2 LQKENI. Trimming removed 6 bases from V and 4 bases from J, with 19 bases in between. The CDR3 DNA reads as TGTGCCAGCTCCGCCTTCGTCCGGGAGAGTAATCAGCCCCAGCATTTT. Protein product: CASSAFVRESNQPQHF.

The V call is TRBV12-3 or TRBV12-4, the J call TRBJ2-2; possible D gene TRBD2, 5 bases. V lost 7 bases, J lost 7 bases, and 19 bases lay in between. The CDR3 runs 15 residues. DNA for the CDR3: TGTGCCAGCAATGGACGGACTCCTGCCTTCGGGGAGCTGTTTTTT. This codes for CASNGRTPAFGELFF.

Here the CDR3 reads CSGAQGPHLYEQYF. CDR3 DNA: TGCAGCGGTGCCCAAGGACCTCATCTCTACGAGCAGTACTTC. V and J are TRBV29-1 and TRBJ2-7, with no clear D. CDR1 is SQVTM, CDR2 ANQGSEA, per germline. The CDR3 consists of 14 residues. Trimming removed 7 bases at V and 3 bases at J, with 19 bases between.

The rearrangement links TRBV7-2 to TRBJ1-5; D is unresolved. Trimming cost V 4 bases and J 7 bases, with 14 bases left between them. CDR1 and CDR2 (germline): SGHTA, FQGNSA. The CDR3 consists of 14 residues. The CDR3 DNA follows: TGTGCCAGCAGCTATCAAGAAGTGGACCAGCCCCAGCATTTT. It encodes CASSYQEVDQPQHF.

The CDR3 nucleotides read TGTGCCAGCAGCCTAGATGCCCCGAACACCGGGGAGCTGTTTTTT. It codes for CASSLDAPNTGELFF. This chain links TRBV12-3 or TRBV12-4 with TRBJ2-2; D is unclear. V was trimmed by 6 bases and J by 0 bases, leaving 11 bases between them. This CDR3 contains 15 residues.

The chain uses TRBV7-9 and TRBJ2-1, with 14 positions matching TRBD2. Germline lookup yields CDR1 SEHNR and CDR2 FQNEAQ (reference sequence). The CDR3 is 16 residues long. Trimming removed 5 bases from V and 6 bases from J; junction bases left unmatched: 6. The CDR3, as DNA: TGTGCCAGCAGCCACGGGACTAGCGGGAGTATCAATGAGCAGTTCTTC. Translated, it gives CASSHGTSGSINEQFF.

This rearrangement joins TRBV11-2 to TRBJ1-2, with D maybe TRBD1 (5 bases). From germline, CDR1 is SGHAT and CDR2 FQNNGV. V lost 0 bases and J lost 8, with 16 bases in between. The CDR3 length is 15 residues. CDR3 protein: CASSLDHRQVSGYTF. The CDR3 DNA is TGTGCCAGCAGCTTAGATCACAGGCAGGTTAGCGGCTACACCTTC.

This clonotype was seen more than once but under ten times. This sequence joins TRBV20-1 and TRBJ1-5; D possibly corresponds to TRBD1 (6 bases). Germline V gene sequence: CDR1 DFQATT, CDR2 SNEGSKA (reference sequence). V lost 1 base, J lost 1 base, and 11 bases lay in between. The CDR3 sequence is 15 residues long. The CDR3 DNA is TGCAGTGCTAGAGTCGGCAGGGGAAGCAATCAGCCCCAGCATTTT. This translates into CSARVGRGSNQPQHF.

This clonotype was counted a few times. The chain combines TRBV5-1 with TRBJ2-5; D gene unclear. The CDR3 contains 13 residues. Germline CDR1 and CDR2: SGHRS and YFSETQ. V shed 3 bases and J shed 2 bases, with 8 bases lying between them. CDR3 in amino acids: CASSSDGQETQYF. CDR3 in DNA: TGCGCCAGCAGCTCGGACGGGCAAGAGACCCAGTACTTC.

This clonotype was counted only a few times. V and J are TRBV20-1 and TRBJ1-2, with D uncertain. The CDR3 is 12 amino acids. V was trimmed by 3 bases and J by 2 bases, leaving 7 bases between them. The V gene's germline CDR1 is DFQATT and CDR2 SNEGSKA (reference sequence). CDR3: CSARTENYGYTF. Written as DNA, the CDR3 is TGCAGTGCTAGGACTGAGAACTATGGCTACACCTTC.

V gene TRBV25-1 combines with J gene TRBJ2-7; 7 nucleotides line up with TRBD1. V gave up 2 bases and J gave up 5 bases; unmatched junction bases: 18. The CDR3 is 18 residues long. Germline V gene data show CDR1 as MGHDK and CDR2 as SYGVNS. The CDR3 loop is CASSELPRTGVDGNEQYF. CDR3 in DNA: TGTGCCAGCAGTGAACTCCCCAGGACAGGAGTGGATGGGAACGAGCAGTACTTC.

The CDR3 protein is CASSFTPAGSYNEQFF. CDR3 DNA: TGTGCCAGCAGCTTCACACCGGCTGGCTCCTACAATGAGCAGTTCTTC. V and J are TRBV11-1 and TRBJ2-1; D remains ambiguous. Germline V lookup: CDR1 SGHAT, CDR2 FQDESV (reference sequence). This CDR3 is 16 amino acids long. V was trimmed by 3 bases and J by 0 bases, leaving 12 bases between them.

The J gene is TRBJ2-3, the V gene TRBV7-2; a possible D gene is TRBD2 (5 bases). V lost 4 bases and J 2 bases, leaving 19 bases between the germline ends. The CDR3 extends over 17 amino acids. The germline CDR1 and CDR2 sequences are SGHTA and FQGNSA. CDR3 sequence: CASSYGPAGGPTDTQYF. For the CDR3, the DNA is TGTGCCAGCAGCTATGGACCCGCCGGAGGCCCCACAGATACGCAGTATTTT.

This clonotype was seen a handful of times. The chain links TRBV29-1 to TRBJ2-5; 8 positions agree with TRBD1. Germline CDR1 SQVTM, CDR2 ANQGSEA. This CDR3 is 12 amino acids long. The trim removed 3 bases at V and 5 bases at J, leaving 2 bases unmatched. CDR3 sequence reads: CSVDPGGETQYF. The CDR3 nucleotides are TGCAGCGTTGATCCAGGGGGCGAGACCCAGTACTTC.

This clonotype was found a few times. The chain carries TRBV6-1 and TRBJ2-7; no clear D gene. Per the germline V gene, CDR1 is MNHNS and CDR2 is SASEGT. V lost 6 bases, J lost 1 base, and 13 bases lay in between. This CDR3 is built from 14 residues. The CDR3 region is CASSPPSASYEQYF. The CDR3 coding sequence is TGTGCCAGCAGCCCCCCATCGGCATCCTACGAGCAGTACTTC.